The 15 T cell receptor beta chains below were found in one sample sequenced in a study of Ad26.COV2.S vaccination and SARS-CoV-2 variants. The assay was immunoSEQ multiplex PCR, and TCRdb's table has in-frame clones only and misses some. The sample lists a few hundred thousand clones; approximately 87% were seen once. Treatment meaning: around 19 received Ad26.COV2.S at low or high dose, single or two shots; several received placebo; per-sample allocation not given. Samples were taken on day 63 after the first vaccine or placebo injection. Sequenced here: peripheral blood, sampled in a trial of Ad26.COV2.S vaccine versus placebo. The receptor set was obtained from a person aged 18-65 years who received the Ad26.COV2.S COVID-19 vaccine or a placebo.

This chain joins TRBV6-6 and TRBJ1-4; D is unclear. This CDR3 is 15 amino acids long. The germline gives CDR1 MNHNY, CDR2 SVGAGI (reference sequence). V was clipped by 2 bases and J by 0 bases, with 7 bases between them. The DNA for the CDR3 is TGTGCCAGCAGTTACGGCCTTGCAACTAATGAAAAACTGTTTTTT. It codes for CASSYGLATNEKLFF.

The CDR3 loop reads CASSVEWGSPLHF. Written as DNA, the CDR3 is TGTGCCAGCAGCGTAGAGTGGGGATCACCCCTCCACTTT. The V gene is TRBV9, the J gene TRBJ1-6; D is ambiguous. The CDR3 is 13 amino acids. The ends were cut back, 0 bases at V and 10 bases at J, with 8 bases in the middle. Germline V lookup: CDR1 SGDLS, CDR2 YYNGEE.

The J gene is TRBJ2-5, the V gene TRBV5-1; TRBD2 matches 9 bases. The CDR3 spans 15 residues. After removal of 1 base from V and 0 bases from J, the junction contained 1 base not matched to a gene. Germline V gene lookup returns CDR1 SGHRS and CDR2 YFSETQ. In DNA, the CDR3 is TGCGCCAGCAGCTTGACTAGCGGGTACCAAGAGACCCAGTACTTC. Its translation: CASSLTSGYQETQYF.

The chain recombines TRBV23-1 with TRBJ2-7, with TRBD1 identical over 8 bases. TRBV23-1 is treated as an ORF (open reading frame) with a function not yet certain. V was pared by 8 bases and J by 2 bases, with 5 bases of the junction left unmatched. The CDR3 runs to 13 residues. The CDR3 DNA follows: TGCGCCAGCGGCAGGGGGCCCCCCTACGAGCAGTACGTC. Protein product: CASGRGPPYEQYV.

V usage is TRBV5-5 and J usage is TRBJ1-4; possible D gene TRBD1, 5 bases. The germline CDR1 and CDR2 sequences are SGHKS and YYEKEE (reference sequence). V dropped 3 bases and J dropped 4 bases, with 13 bases sitting between them. The CDR3 runs to 15 residues. CDR3 in amino acids: CASSWYDRGNEKLFF. The CDR3 nucleotides read TGTGCCAGCAGCTGGTATGACAGAGGTAATGAAAAACTGTTTTTT.

In its sample, this clone was seen once. The chain has TRBV19 and TRBJ1-5; D not certain. Germline V lookup: CDR1 LNHDA, CDR2 SQIVND (reference sequence). The V gene lost 1 base and the J gene lost 7 bases, with 11 bases spanning the gap. The CDR3 extends over 14 amino acids. CDR3 region: CASSIGADGQPQHF. In DNA form, the CDR3 reads TGTGCCAGTAGTATAGGGGCCGATGGACAGCCCCAGCATTTT.

The chain links TRBV11-2 to TRBJ2-3; D may be TRBD1 (6 bases). V lost 2 bases, J lost 6 bases, and 12 bases lay in between. In germline, CDR1 is SGHAT, CDR2 FQNNGV. The CDR3 sequence is 14 residues long. The CDR3, as DNA: TGTGCCAGCAGCTTAAATCCAGGGGTTGATACGCAGTATTTT. Its protein is CASSLNPGVDTQYF.

This clone appeared a few times. V is TRBV7-8 and J is TRBJ1-5; D gene unclear. The germline gives CDR1 SGHVS, CDR2 FQNEAQ. The CDR3 extends over 12 amino acids. Trimming removed 3 bases at V and 9 bases at J, with 9 bases between. The CDR3: CASSFRGRPQHF. For the CDR3, the DNA is TGTGCCAGCAGCTTTCGAGGGCGGCCCCAGCATTTT. Full variable domain (outside the CDR3, taken from reference TRBV7-8 and TRBJ1-5): GAGVSQSPRYKVAKRGQDVALRCDPISGHVSLFWYQQALGQGPEFLTYFQNEAQLDKSGLPSDRFFAERPEGSVSTLKIQRTQQEDSAVYLCASSFRGRPQHFGDGTRLSIL.

This clone was observed a single time. The chain combines TRBV10-3 with TRBJ2-6, with D possibly being TRBD1 or TRBD2 (5 bases each). This CDR3 is 19 amino acids long. Germline V lookup: CDR1 ENHRY, CDR2 SYGVKD. V lost 4 bases, J lost 0 bases, and 19 bases lay in between. CDR3 DNA: TGTGCCATCAGTGCTTCTTACGGGACGGCTGACTCTGGGGCCAACGTCCTGACTTTC. Amino acids: CAISASYGTADSGANVLTF.

V is TRBV6-5 and J is TRBJ1-2; D gene ambiguous. CDR1 is MNHEY and CDR2 is SVGAGI in the germline V gene. CDR3 length: 15 residues. Trimming removed 4 bases from V and 3 bases from J, with 15 bases in between. The DNA of the CDR3 is TGTGCCAGCAGTTCCAACCCACGGCGTGACTATGGCTACACCTTC. It encodes CASSSNPRRDYGYTF.

The gene calls are TRBV3-1 (or the pseudogene TRBV3-2) and TRBJ1-4, with D possibly being TRBD1 (5 bases). V shed 3 bases and J shed 0 bases, with 8 bases lying between them. The CDR3 sequence is 15 residues long. CDR1 LGHDT and CDR2 YNNKEL come from the germline V gene (reference sequence). The CDR3 nucleotides read TGTGCCAGCAGCCAGACAGTTGCAACTAATGAAAAACTGTTTTTT. It encodes CASSQTVATNEKLFF.

The chain couples TRBV5-1 to TRBJ2-2; D ambiguous. The germline V and J ends were trimmed by 5 bases and 1 base, with 6 bases remaining between them. The CDR3 is 13 amino acids. CDR1 and CDR2 (germline): SGHRS, YFSETQ. This CDR3 is CASRILNTGELFF. The CDR3 region has the DNA TGCGCCAGCAGGATCCTGAACACCGGGGAGCTGTTTTTT.

The V call is TRBV5-1, the J call TRBJ2-1, with 10 bases identical to TRBD2. V shed 0 bases, J shed 0 bases, and the junction held 6 bases outside the gene matches. The CDR3 length is 18 residues. Germline V CDR1 and CDR2: SGHRS, YFSETQ. The CDR3 DNA follows: TGCGCCAGCAGCTTGGCCCCTAGCGGGGGCCTCTCCTACAATGAGCAGTTCTTC. This codes for CASSLAPSGGLSYNEQFF.

The rearrangement uses TRBV27 and TRBJ2-2; D tentatively reads TRBD1 or TRBD2 (5 bases each). Trimming removed 6 bases at V and 3 bases at J, with 14 bases between. CDR3 length equals 15 residues. Germline V gives CDR1 MNHEY, CDR2 SMNVEV (reference sequence). CDR3 sequence: CASRSIVGDTGELFF. For the CDR3, the DNA is TGTGCCAGCAGGTCGATTGTGGGGGACACCGGGGAGCTGTTTTTT.

This chain links TRBV5-4 with TRBJ1-3; D remains ambiguous. The V and J ends lost 1 base and 8 bases respectively, with 13 bases between them. This CDR3 is 14 amino acids long. CDR1 and CDR2 from the germline V gene are SGHNT and YYREEE (reference sequence). The CDR3 is CASSLMYTADTIYF. CDR3 DNA: TGTGCCAGCAGCTTGATGTACACCGCCGACACCATATATTTT.